This entry lists 24 T cell receptor beta chains sequenced from one sample in a study of technical replicates of blood from a handful of donors. Libraries were prepared by immunoSEQ multiplex PCR; TCRdb keeps only in-frame clonotypes and omits some of them. The table has tens of thousands of clones, 98% seen once. Sequencing was carried out using T cells isolated from PBMCs. These receptors were collected from a human donor in good health.

The chain employs TRBV7-9 and TRBJ2-1; 7 positions match TRBD1. The trim removed 5 bases at V and 2 bases at J, leaving 12 bases unmatched. Germline V gene data show CDR1 as SEHNR and CDR2 as FQNEAQ (reference sequence). The CDR3 has 17 amino acids. The CDR3 region is CASSIQTGYGPYNEQFF. The CDR3 region has the DNA TGTGCCAGCAGCATACAGACAGGGTATGGCCCCTACAATGAGCAGTTCTTC.

The chain joins TRBV10-3 to TRBJ2-1; the match to TRBD2 covers 12 bases. The ends lost 10 bases at V and 7 bases at J; junction bases unmatched: 11. Germline V gene sequence: CDR1 ENHRY, CDR2 SYGVKD. This CDR3 contains 15 residues. The CDR3 nucleotides read TGTGCCAGTCAGGTTACTAGCGGGGGGTCGAATGAGCAGTTCTTC. Protein sequence: CASQVTSGGSNEQFF.

CDR3 loop: CASSQVAGGGYTF. CDR3 nucleotide sequence: TGCGCCAGCAGCCAAGTGGCAGGGGGGGGCTACACCTTC. The gene calls are TRBV4-1 and TRBJ1-2, with 7 bases aligning to TRBD1. CDR3 length: 13 amino acids. Germline CDR1 MGHRA, CDR2 YSYEKL. V gave up 1 base and J gave up 8 bases; unmatched junction bases: 4.

The chain employs TRBV2 and TRBJ1-5; 12 bases are shared with TRBD1. Germline CDR1 reads SNHLY; CDR2 reads FYNNEI. The CDR3 is 17 amino acids. The junction had 9 bases not matched to a gene; V was cut back by 6 bases and J by 3 bases. In DNA form, the CDR3 reads TGTGCCAGCAGCCAACCGGGACAGGGGGCTCCCAATCAGCCCCAGCATTTT. It specifies CASSQPGQGAPNQPQHF.

The V call is TRBV28, the J call TRBJ1-3; D remains unclear. CDR1 and CDR2 from the germline V gene are MDHEN and SYDVKM. This CDR3 contains 15 residues. The V end was cut by 9 bases, the J end by 0 bases, with 15 bases between. In nucleotides, the CDR3 is TGTGCCAGTGCCAACGCCGCTATCTCTGGAAACACCATATATTTT. It translates to CASANAAISGNTIYF.

This chain uses TRBV27 with TRBJ1-6, with 7 bases identical to TRBD1. This CDR3 has 17 residues. Germline V gives CDR1 MNHEY, CDR2 SMNVEV (reference sequence). With 5 bases clipped from V and 0 bases from J, the junction kept 7 bases outside the gene matches. CDR3 nucleotides: TGTGCCAGCAGTCCACGACAGGGAAGCTCCTATAATTCACCCCTCCACTTT. Its translation is CASSPRQGSSYNSPLHF.

The gene calls are TRBV7-9 and TRBJ2-1, with D tentatively TRBD2 (5 bases). The CDR3 consists of 14 residues. Germline V gene sequence: CDR1 SEHNR, CDR2 FQNEAQ (reference sequence). Trimming removed 5 bases at V and 3 bases at J, with 11 bases between. CDR3 loop: CASSITGVYNEQFF. The CDR3 region has the DNA TGTGCCAGCAGCATTACCGGGGTCTACAATGAGCAGTTCTTC.

V is TRBV18 and J is TRBJ1-1; D is possibly TRBD1 (6 bases). Germline CDR1 reads KGHSH; CDR2 reads LQKENI. The CDR3 has 18 amino acids. V dropped 5 bases and J dropped 7 bases, with 29 bases sitting between them. CDR3 region: CASSKQGGRERNQGEAFF. Written as DNA, the CDR3 is TGTGCCAGCTCAAAACAGGGCGGCAGGGAAAGGAACCAGGGTGAAGCTTTCTTT.

This clone was counted a single time. This chain uses TRBV4-1 with TRBJ2-1; 10 nucleotides match TRBD2. With V trimmed by 0 bases and J by 0 bases, 2 bases remained unmatched. This CDR3 is built from 17 residues. The V gene's germline CDR1 is MGHRA and CDR2 YSYEKL. The CDR3 DNA follows: TGCGCCAGCAGCCAAGAAACTAGCGGGAACTCCTACAATGAGCAGTTCTTC. Its translation: CASSQETSGNSYNEQFF.

The rearrangement uses TRBV28 and TRBJ1-4, with D unresolved. CDR1 MDHEN and CDR2 SYDVKM come from the germline V gene. CDR3 size: 16 residues. V was trimmed by 2 bases and J by 0 bases, leaving 10 bases between them. CDR3 amino acids: CASSLRITSTNEKLFF. The CDR3, as DNA: TGTGCCAGCAGTTTAAGAATAACATCAACTAATGAAAAACTGTTTTTT.

This sequence joins TRBV10-1 and TRBJ2-1, with a weak D call TRBD2 (5 bases). The CDR3 length is 14 residues. Germline loops: CDR1 WNHNN, CDR2 SYGVQD (reference sequence). V lost 7 bases and J lost 0, with 10 bases in between. CDR3 nucleotide sequence: TGCGCCAGCAATCGGGGAGCCTCCTACAATGAGCAGTTCTTC. Protein: CASNRGASYNEQFF.

This chain links TRBV7-9 with TRBJ2-2; D might be TRBD1 (6 bases). CDR1 SEHNR and CDR2 FQNEAQ come from the germline V gene (reference sequence). The CDR3 is 14 residues long. The V end lost 5 bases, the J end lost 2 bases, and 9 bases lay between the germline ends. CDR3 sequence (DNA): TGTGCCAGCAGCGGGACATTCAACACCGGGGAGCTGTTTTTT. Its protein product is CASSGTFNTGELFF.

V gene TRBV2 combines with J gene TRBJ2-7; D gene unclear. This CDR3 is 14 amino acids long. CDR1 is SNHLY, CDR2 FYNNEI, per germline. With 6 bases removed from V and 3 bases from J, the gap between germline ends came to 15 bases. In DNA form, the CDR3 reads TGTGCCAGCAGGACTGAGCCTTCGCTCTACGAGCAGTACTTC. Residues: CASRTEPSLYEQYF. Looking up the rest from reference TRBV2 and TRBJ2-7 gives the full variable domain: EPEVTQTPSHQVTQMGQEVILRCVPISNHLYFYWYRQILGQKVEFLVSFYNNEISEKSEIFDDQFSVERPDGSNFTLKIRSTKLEDSAMYFCASRTEPSLYEQYFGPGTRLTVT.

V gene TRBV18 combines with J gene TRBJ1-2; weak D call: TRBD1 (5 bases). CDR1 and CDR2 from the germline V gene are KGHSH and LQKENI. V was trimmed by 3 bases and J by 7 bases, leaving 12 bases between them. This CDR3 spans 13 amino acids. Here the CDR3 reads CASSPAQGSGYTF. CDR3 DNA sequence: TGTGCCAGCTCACCGGCTCAGGGTAGTGGCTACACCTTC.

The chain uses TRBV5-8 and TRBJ1-5, with a weak D call TRBD1 (6 bases). CDR1 and CDR2 (germline): SGHTS, YDEGEE. CDR3 length: 13 residues. The V and J ends lost 4 bases and 5 bases respectively, with 10 bases between them. The CDR3 nucleotides read TGTGCCAGCAGCAAGGGACATCATCAGCCCCAGCATTTT. Translating gives CASSKGHHQPQHF.

This clone was picked up one time. The chain carries TRBV27 and TRBJ1-1; D remains unclear. CDR1 and CDR2 from the germline V gene are MNHEY and SMNVEV (reference sequence). This CDR3 spans 16 amino acids. V was clipped by 5 bases and J by 1 base, with 17 bases between them. CDR3 nucleotide sequence: TGTGCCAGCAGTCCATCACCTCCCCCGGGGAACACTGAAGCTTTCTTT. The encoded protein is CASSPSPPPGNTEAFF.

This clone was counted a single time. This chain uses TRBV6-5 with TRBJ2-3; perhaps TRBD1 as D (6 bases). The germline V and J ends were trimmed by 5 bases and 4 bases, with 7 bases remaining between them. The CDR3 has 12 amino acids. Germline V CDR1 and CDR2: MNHEY, SVGAGI. CDR3 protein: CASSNRADTQYF. The CDR3 nucleotides are TGTGCCAGCAGTAACAGGGCAGATACGCAGTATTTT.

J is TRBJ1-2 and V is TRBV15; 8 bases align to TRBD1. The CDR3 is 15 residues long. Looked up from germline, CDR1 is LNHNV and CDR2 is YYDKDF (reference sequence). Unmatched junction bases numbered 4, after V lost 2 bases and J lost 2 bases. The CDR3 sequence is CATSRWDRLNYGYTF. CDR3 bases: TGTGCCACCAGCAGATGGGACAGGCTAAACTATGGCTACACCTTC.

The V gene is TRBV10-1, the J gene TRBJ1-1; D is uncertain. The CDR3 extends over 13 amino acids. V was shortened by 2 bases and J by 4 bases, with 8 bases between the two germline ends. In germline, CDR1 is WNHNN, CDR2 SYGVQD (reference sequence). CDR3 DNA: TGCGCCAGCAGTGAGCGGGGTGTCACTGAAGCTTTCTTT. It codes for CASSERGVTEAFF.

This chain connects TRBV14 to TRBJ1-2; the match to TRBD1 covers 9 bases. V lost 4 bases to trimming and J lost 6 bases; unmatched junction nucleotides: 6. This CDR3 region has 14 residues. In germline, CDR1 is SGHDN, CDR2 FVKESK. This CDR3 is CASSLWDRVDGYTF. In nucleotides, the CDR3 is TGTGCCAGCAGCCTCTGGGACAGGGTGGATGGCTACACCTTC.

The chain employs TRBV7-9 and TRBJ2-1; D gene unclear. The CDR3 extends over 13 amino acids. V lost 1 base to trimming and J lost 4 bases, with 5 bases between them. Germline-derived CDR1 and CDR2 are SEHNR and FQNEAQ (reference sequence). The CDR3 DNA sequence: TGTGCCAGCAGCTTAGTCCTTTACAATGAGCAGTTCTTC. This gives the protein CASSLVLYNEQFF. The full variable domain, completed using reference TRBV7-9 and TRBJ2-1, is DTGVSQNPRHKITKRGQNVTFRCDPISEHNRLYWYRQTLGQGPEFLTYFQNEAQLEKSRLLSDRFSAERPKGSFSTLEIQRTEQGDSAMYLCASSLVLYNEQFFGPGTRLTVL.

The chain combines TRBV7-9 with TRBJ1-2; possibly TRBD1 for D (5 bases). Germline V gene data show CDR1 as SEHNR and CDR2 as FQNEAQ (reference sequence). This CDR3 comprises 16 residues. V was cut by 1 base and J by 6 bases, with 18 bases left in between. CDR3 coding DNA: TGTGCCAGCAGCTTAGGGGGGGGAGCAGTTCGCGATGGCTACACCTTC. This codes for CASSLGGGAVRDGYTF.

V gene TRBV9 combines with J gene TRBJ2-2, with 11 bases identical to TRBD2. The CDR3 length is 22 residues. Germline V gives CDR1 SGDLS, CDR2 YYNGEE. J gave up 1 base and V 0 bases, and 17 bases lay outside the gene matches. The chain's CDR3 is CASSVALGPLLAGGGNTGELFF. CDR3 in DNA: TGTGCCAGCAGCGTAGCTTTAGGCCCCCTGCTAGCGGGGGGCGGGAACACCGGGGAGCTGTTTTTT.

This clone was counted once. This sequence joins TRBV7-9 and TRBJ2-3; tentatively, D is TRBD2 (5 bases). Germline V gene sequence: CDR1 SEHNR, CDR2 FQNEAQ (reference sequence). This CDR3 is built from 13 residues. V was trimmed by 4 bases and J by 2 bases, leaving 7 bases between them. As DNA, the CDR3 is TGTGCCAGCAGCTGGACTTACACAGATACGCAGTATTTT. Translated: CASSWTYTDTQYF. Complete variable domain (other parts from reference TRBV7-9 and TRBJ2-3): DTGVSQNPRHKITKRGQNVTFRCDPISEHNRLYWYRQTLGQGPEFLTYFQNEAQLEKSRLLSDRFSAERPKGSFSTLEIQRTEQGDSAMYLCASSWTYTDTQYFGPGTRLTVL.